The rows below give T cell receptor beta chains drawn from one sample of a study of T-cell memory formation after mild COVID-19. A single record per CDR3 protein comes from TCRdb applying MiXCR to the 5' RACE reads. Found here are about 540,000 distinct CDR3 sequences, over 20% of them singletons; the top ten hold under 15%. The sample comprised PBMCs or a T cell subset sorted from them (not recorded which). These receptors all come from an adult woman who had mild COVID-19 (a few samples of this study predate the infection). Cell type and time point are not known. Both conserved end residues are part of each CDR3. Fields, in order: D gene, J gene, V gene, CDR3 protein. A D gene is named only where the DNA matches it firmly.

d_call: TRBD1; j_call: TRBJ2-1; v_call: TRBV7-9; cdr3_aa: CASTWTGRDEQFF
d_call: TRBD2; j_call: TRBJ2-5; v_call: TRBV4-2; cdr3_aa: CASSQEGWGTSGRETQYF
d_call: NA; j_call: TRBJ2-1; v_call: TRBV9; cdr3_aa: CASSIGVEQFF
d_call: TRBD1; j_call: TRBJ1-1; v_call: TRBV7-9; cdr3_aa: CASSSDRGPEAFF
d_call: TRBD1; j_call: TRBJ2-5; v_call: TRBV9; cdr3_aa: CASSAGRDRGFETQYF
d_call: TRBD1; j_call: TRBJ2-7; v_call: TRBV27; cdr3_aa: CASRPPDRGYEQYF
d_call: NA; j_call: TRBJ2-7; v_call: TRBV20-1; cdr3_aa: CSALQLVSYEQYF
d_call: NA; j_call: TRBJ2-1; v_call: TRBV7-2; cdr3_aa: CASMGRLSSYNEQFF
d_call: NA; j_call: TRBJ2-1; v_call: TRBV12-3/TRBV12-4; cdr3_aa: CASSFWGNSYNEQFF
d_call: TRBD2; j_call: TRBJ2-1; v_call: TRBV27; cdr3_aa: CASGRLAGGSYNEQFF
d_call: TRBD1; j_call: TRBJ2-1; v_call: TRBV27; cdr3_aa: CASSPLTGGAQNEQFF
d_call: NA; j_call: TRBJ1-2; v_call: TRBV3-1; cdr3_aa: CASSGRSSNYGYTF
d_call: NA; j_call: TRBJ2-2; v_call: TRBV7-2; cdr3_aa: CASSPRGKNTGELFF
d_call: NA; j_call: TRBJ2-2; v_call: TRBV4-1; cdr3_aa: CASSQEDRNTGELFF
d_call: NA; j_call: TRBJ2-7; v_call: TRBV14; cdr3_aa: CASSQGWENSYEQYF
d_call: TRBD2; j_call: TRBJ2-2; v_call: TRBV9; cdr3_aa: CASSAGGAPTHTGELFF
d_call: NA; j_call: TRBJ2-3; v_call: TRBV29-1; cdr3_aa: CSVEVLSGQTDTQYF
d_call: NA; j_call: TRBJ2-5; v_call: TRBV7-3; cdr3_aa: CASSKGQPQETQYF
d_call: TRBD2; j_call: TRBJ2-1; v_call: TRBV7-2; cdr3_aa: CASSDRLAGGDEQFF
d_call: TRBD2; j_call: TRBJ2-1; v_call: TRBV24-1; cdr3_aa: CATSDSGTSGSRGEQFF
d_call: NA; j_call: TRBJ1-4; v_call: TRBV9; cdr3_aa: CASSVGAIETNEKLFF
d_call: NA; j_call: TRBJ2-1; v_call: TRBV19; cdr3_aa: CASSKVGEQFF
d_call: NA; j_call: TRBJ2-1; v_call: TRBV6-5; cdr3_aa: CASKAQPYYNEQFF
d_call: NA; j_call: TRBJ2-1; v_call: TRBV6-2/TRBV6-3; cdr3_aa: CASKQGSSYNEQFF
d_call: NA; j_call: TRBJ2-5; v_call: TRBV12-3/TRBV12-4; cdr3_aa: CASSLATSTKLETQYF
d_call: NA; j_call: TRBJ2-7; v_call: TRBV7-3; cdr3_aa: CASSTRNGQEQYF
d_call: NA; j_call: TRBJ2-3; v_call: TRBV15; cdr3_aa: CATSRVERASTDTQYF
d_call: NA; j_call: TRBJ2-1; v_call: TRBV12-3/TRBV12-4; cdr3_aa: CASSLTPPHRNNNEQFF
d_call: TRBD1; j_call: TRBJ2-7; v_call: TRBV12-3/TRBV12-4; cdr3_aa: CASSLGGDRARRQYF
d_call: TRBD2; j_call: TRBJ2-7; v_call: TRBV9; cdr3_aa: CASSVGSSGNYEQYF
d_call: NA; j_call: TRBJ2-1; v_call: TRBV4-3; cdr3_aa: CASSQDPEGYSYNEQFF
d_call: NA; j_call: TRBJ2-3; v_call: TRBV5-1; cdr3_aa: CASSLGSLQGSTDTQYF
d_call: TRBD1; j_call: TRBJ1-2; v_call: TRBV29-1; cdr3_aa: CSVFRYRTGANYGYTF
d_call: NA; j_call: TRBJ2-7; v_call: TRBV7-9; cdr3_aa: CASSPKGHEQYF
d_call: NA; j_call: TRBJ2-5; v_call: TRBV12-3/TRBV12-4; cdr3_aa: CASSPSEGGPKTQYF
d_call: TRBD2; j_call: TRBJ2-1; v_call: TRBV7-2; cdr3_aa: CASSRVPMSGGAGTEQFF
d_call: NA; j_call: TRBJ2-3; v_call: TRBV3-1; cdr3_aa: CASSQRSGGSTDTQYF
d_call: NA; j_call: TRBJ2-1; v_call: TRBV5-6; cdr3_aa: CASSLGGTTYNEQFF
d_call: TRBD1; j_call: TRBJ1-2; v_call: TRBV5-1; cdr3_aa: CASSAGQGSNYGYTF
d_call: TRBD2; j_call: TRBJ2-6; v_call: TRBV6-5; cdr3_aa: CASRGLAGSSGANVLTF
d_call: NA; j_call: TRBJ2-1; v_call: TRBV19; cdr3_aa: CASRDGNEQFF
d_call: TRBD2; j_call: TRBJ2-3; v_call: TRBV6-4; cdr3_aa: CASSEDGLAGGGTDTQYF
d_call: NA; j_call: TRBJ2-6; v_call: TRBV6-5; cdr3_aa: CASSYVGPGANVLTF
d_call: TRBD2; j_call: TRBJ2-7; v_call: TRBV6-5; cdr3_aa: CASSYGLAETYEQYF